A single sample gave rise to the 11 T cell receptor beta chains below, sequenced in a study of T cells in Graves' hyperthyroidism and ophthalmopathy. TCR beta CDR3 region amplification was performed from RNA transcripts. First-round RT-PCR of the TCR CDR3 relied on the HTBI primer set. A single record per CDR3 protein comes from TCRdb applying MiXCR to the multiplex PCR reads. The sample carries 490,000 or so distinct CDR3 sequences, roughly 23% recorded once. Sequencing was performed on blood. The receptors were gathered from a woman in her 70s with Graves' ophthalmopathy.

Many counts were recorded for this clonotype. CDR3 sequence reads: CASSLLSGLDYGYTF. CDR3 bases: TGTGCCAGCAGTCTCCTATCGGGTCTGGACTATGGCTACACCTTC. J is TRBJ1-2 and V is TRBV28; D remains ambiguous. CDR3 length: 15 residues. Germline-derived CDR1 and CDR2 are MDHEN and SYDVKM. V dropped 5 bases and J dropped 3 bases, with 16 bases sitting between them.

The chain is built from TRBV5-8 and TRBJ2-3; the D gene is possibly TRBD2 (6 bases). There are 15 residues in the CDR3. CDR1 and CDR2 from the germline V gene are SGHTS and YDEGEE. V was pared by 5 bases and J by 3 bases, with 16 bases between. CDR3 amino acids: CASSRTKAGTDTQYF. DNA for the CDR3: TGTGCCAGCAGTAGGACTAAAGCAGGAACAGATACGCAGTATTTT.

V is TRBV6-1 and J is TRBJ1-1, with D perhaps TRBD1 (6 bases). The CDR3 contains 12 residues. Trimming removed 5 bases from V and 9 bases from J, with 13 bases in between. Germline CDR1 reads MNHNS; CDR2 reads SASEGT. The chain's CDR3 is CASSTGRDKAFF. The DNA of the CDR3 is TGTGCCAGCAGTACAGGACGGGACAAAGCTTTCTTT.

This clonotype has more than one count but fewer than ten. The chain uses TRBV10-3 and TRBJ2-3; 11 bases agree with TRBD1. V gave up 1 base and J gave up 5 bases; unmatched junction bases: 2. The CDR3 totals 15 residues. From germline, CDR1 is ENHRY and CDR2 SYGVKD. In nucleotides, the CDR3 is TGTGCCATCAGTGAGTTGGGACAGGGGGAAGATACGCAGTATTTT. As protein: CAISELGQGEDTQYF.

This clonotype was seen more than once but under ten times. The chain couples TRBV10-1 to TRBJ2-2, with TRBD2 matching 8 bases. Per germline, CDR1 WNHNN and CDR2 SYGVQD (reference sequence). The CDR3 is 14 residues long. After removal of 9 bases from V and 1 base from J, the junction contained 4 bases not matched to a gene. As DNA, the CDR3 is TGCGCCAGTCAGCGGGAGAGGAACACCGGGGAGCTGTTTTTT. This gives the protein CASQRERNTGELFF.

The sample holds a few counts of this clonotype. The chain joins TRBV25-1 to TRBJ2-7; D possibly corresponds to TRBD1 (6 bases). The germline V gene has CDR1 MGHDK and CDR2 SYGVNS. The length of the CDR3 is 16 residues. The germline V and J ends were trimmed by 4 bases and 0 bases, with 16 bases remaining between them. The CDR3 sequence is CASSGNRDIGSYEQYF. The CDR3 nucleotides are TGTGCCAGCAGTGGCAACCGGGACATTGGCTCCTACGAGCAGTACTTC.

The chain carries TRBV19 and TRBJ1-5; 9 nucleotides match TRBD1. V lost 5 bases, J lost 3 bases, and 11 bases stayed unmatched. The CDR3 length is 17 residues. CDR1 and CDR2 (germline): LNHDA, SQIVND (reference sequence). The CDR3 protein is CASSFRGQGMHNQPQHF. The CDR3 nucleotides are TGTGCCAGTAGTTTCCGGGGACAGGGAATGCACAATCAGCCCCAGCATTTT.

The V and J genes are TRBV6-1 and TRBJ2-7; TRBD1 matches 7 bases. V shed 4 bases, J shed 1 base, and the junction held 7 bases outside the gene matches. CDR3 length: 15 residues. The germline V gene has CDR1 MNHNS and CDR2 SASEGT. The CDR3 DNA follows: TGTGCCAGCAGTGTATCGGGACAGCCTTCCTACGAGCAGTACTTC. Translation gives CASSVSGQPSYEQYF.

The CDR3 region has the DNA TGTGCCAGCAGAAGTAGCGGGAGTACAAACAGTGAGCAGTTCTTC. It translates to CASRSSGSTNSEQFF. This chain uses TRBV12-3 or TRBV12-4 with TRBJ2-1; 9 nucleotides align to TRBD2. This CDR3 contains 15 residues. With V trimmed by 6 bases and J by 9 bases, 12 bases remained unmatched.

This clonotype was detected a few times. The CDR3 DNA is TGCAGCGTCAATAGCGGGAGCTCCTACGAGCAGTACTTC. The encoded protein is CSVNSGSSYEQYF. The V and J genes are TRBV29-1 and TRBJ2-7; TRBD2 matches 9 bases. Looked up from germline, CDR1 is SQVTM and CDR2 is ANQGSEA. V lost 6 bases and J lost 0; bases outside the gene matches: 3. CDR3 size: 13 residues.

This clonotype has just a few counts. The V and J genes are TRBV7-2 and TRBJ1-5; unclear D gene. V lost 1 base to trimming and J lost 4 bases, with 5 bases between them. Per germline, CDR1 SGHTA and CDR2 FQGNSA. The CDR3 runs to 13 residues. CDR3 residues: CASSLVTNQPQHF. DNA of the CDR3: TGTGCCAGCAGCTTAGTAACGAATCAGCCCCAGCATTTT.